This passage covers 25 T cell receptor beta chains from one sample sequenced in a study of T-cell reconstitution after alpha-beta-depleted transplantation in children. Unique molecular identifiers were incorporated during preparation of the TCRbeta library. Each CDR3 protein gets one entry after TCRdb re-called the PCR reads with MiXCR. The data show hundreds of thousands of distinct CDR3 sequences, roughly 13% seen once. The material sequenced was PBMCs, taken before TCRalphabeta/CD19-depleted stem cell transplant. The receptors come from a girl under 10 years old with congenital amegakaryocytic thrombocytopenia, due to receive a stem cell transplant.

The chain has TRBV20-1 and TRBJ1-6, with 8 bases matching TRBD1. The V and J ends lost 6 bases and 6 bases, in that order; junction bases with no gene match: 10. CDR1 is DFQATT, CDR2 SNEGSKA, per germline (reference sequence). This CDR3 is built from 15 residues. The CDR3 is CSASGWTGSNSPLHF. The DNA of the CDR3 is TGCAGTGCAAGCGGTTGGACAGGGTCTAATTCACCCCTCCACTTT.

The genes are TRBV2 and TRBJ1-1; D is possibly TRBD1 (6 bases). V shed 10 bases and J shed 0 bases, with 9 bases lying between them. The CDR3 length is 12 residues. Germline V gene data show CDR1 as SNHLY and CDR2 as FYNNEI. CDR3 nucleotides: TGTGCCACCGGGACAATGAACACTGAAGCTTTCTTT. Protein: CATGTMNTEAFF.

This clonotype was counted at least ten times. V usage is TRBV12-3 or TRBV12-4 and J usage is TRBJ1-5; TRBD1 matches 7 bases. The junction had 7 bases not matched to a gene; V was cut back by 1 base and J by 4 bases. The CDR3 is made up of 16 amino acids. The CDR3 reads CASSLGSGTANQPQHF. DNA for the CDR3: TGTGCCAGCAGTTTAGGCTCTGGGACAGCTAATCAGCCCCAGCATTTT.

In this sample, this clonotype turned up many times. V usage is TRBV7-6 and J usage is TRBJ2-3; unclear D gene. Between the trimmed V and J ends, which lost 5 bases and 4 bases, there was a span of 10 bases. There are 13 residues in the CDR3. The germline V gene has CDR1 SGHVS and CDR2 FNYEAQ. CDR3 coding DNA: TGTGCCAGCAGCGCATCATCGGCAGATACGCAGTATTTT. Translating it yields CASSASSADTQYF.

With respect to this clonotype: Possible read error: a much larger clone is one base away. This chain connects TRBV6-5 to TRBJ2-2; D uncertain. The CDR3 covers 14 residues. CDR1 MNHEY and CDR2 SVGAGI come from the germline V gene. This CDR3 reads CAGSYTLTAGELFF. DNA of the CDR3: TGTGCCGGCAGTTACACCTTAACGGCCGGGGAGCTGTTTTTT.

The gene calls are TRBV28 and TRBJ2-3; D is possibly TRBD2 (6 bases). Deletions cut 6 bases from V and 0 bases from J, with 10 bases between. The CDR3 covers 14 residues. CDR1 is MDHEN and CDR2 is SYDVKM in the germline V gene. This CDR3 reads CASRLGTSTDTQYF. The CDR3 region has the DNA TGTGCCAGCAGGCTGGGGACTAGCACAGATACGCAGTATTTT. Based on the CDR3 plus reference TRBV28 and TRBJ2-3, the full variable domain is DVKVTQSSRYLVKRTGEKVFLECVQDMDHENMFWYRQDPGLGLRLIYFSYDVKMKEKGDIPEGYSVSREKKERFSLILESASTNQTSMYLCASRLGTSTDTQYFGPGTRLTVL.

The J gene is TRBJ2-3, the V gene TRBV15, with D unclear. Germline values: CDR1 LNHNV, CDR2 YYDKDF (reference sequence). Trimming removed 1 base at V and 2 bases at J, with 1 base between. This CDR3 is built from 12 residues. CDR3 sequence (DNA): TGTGCCACCAGCAGAGTCACAGATACGCAGTATTTT. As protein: CATSRVTDTQYF.

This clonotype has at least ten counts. The CDR3 DNA is TGTGCCAGCAGTTTATTGGACATTACCTACGAGCAGTACTTC. Protein product: CASSLLDITYEQYF. The rearrangement joins TRBV12-3 or TRBV12-4 to TRBJ2-7, with D tentatively TRBD1 (5 bases). The V end lost 2 bases, the J end lost 2 bases, and 10 bases lay between the germline ends. The CDR3 sequence is 14 residues long.

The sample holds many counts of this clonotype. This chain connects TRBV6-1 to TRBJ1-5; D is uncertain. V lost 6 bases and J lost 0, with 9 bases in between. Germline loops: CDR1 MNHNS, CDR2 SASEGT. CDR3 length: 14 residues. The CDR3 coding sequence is TGTGCCAGCAGCTCGCCCTCTAGCAATCAGCCCCAGCATTTT. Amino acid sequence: CASSSPSSNQPQHF.

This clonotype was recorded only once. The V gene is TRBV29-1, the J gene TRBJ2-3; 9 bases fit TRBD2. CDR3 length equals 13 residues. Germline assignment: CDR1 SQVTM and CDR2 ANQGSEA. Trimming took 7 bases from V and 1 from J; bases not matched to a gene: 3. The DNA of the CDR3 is TGCAGCGCCGTAGCGGGGGGCACAGATACGCAGTATTTT. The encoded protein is CSAVAGGTDTQYF.

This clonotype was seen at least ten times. The CDR3 loop is CASSLDWGNTGELFF. The CDR3 DNA sequence: TGCGCCAGCAGCTTGGATTGGGGGAACACCGGGGAGCTGTTTTTT. The rearrangement links TRBV5-1 to TRBJ2-2; D unresolved. V gave up 0 bases and J gave up 1 base, with 7 bases separating them. The CDR3 is 15 amino acids. The germline V gene has CDR1 SGHRS and CDR2 YFSETQ.

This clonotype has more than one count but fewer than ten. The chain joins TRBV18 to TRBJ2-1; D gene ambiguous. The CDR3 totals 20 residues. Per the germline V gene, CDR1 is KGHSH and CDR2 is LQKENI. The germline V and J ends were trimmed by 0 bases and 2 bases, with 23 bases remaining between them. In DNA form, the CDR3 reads TGTGCCAGCTCACCACCGACCCCTGGTCCGTGGTTTGTAGCCTACAATGAGCAGTTCTTC. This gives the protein CASSPPTPGPWFVAYNEQFF.

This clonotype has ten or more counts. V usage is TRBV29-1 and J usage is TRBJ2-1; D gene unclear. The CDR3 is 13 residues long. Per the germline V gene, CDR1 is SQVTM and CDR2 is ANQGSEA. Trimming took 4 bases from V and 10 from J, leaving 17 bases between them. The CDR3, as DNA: TGCAGCGTTGGAGACTCTCACGGATGGGAGCAGTTCTTC. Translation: CSVGDSHGWEQFF.

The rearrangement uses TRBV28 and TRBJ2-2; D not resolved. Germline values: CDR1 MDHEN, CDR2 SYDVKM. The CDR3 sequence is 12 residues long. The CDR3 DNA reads TGTGGCCTACGGCTGAACACCGGGGAGCTGTTTTTT. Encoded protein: CGLRLNTGELFF.

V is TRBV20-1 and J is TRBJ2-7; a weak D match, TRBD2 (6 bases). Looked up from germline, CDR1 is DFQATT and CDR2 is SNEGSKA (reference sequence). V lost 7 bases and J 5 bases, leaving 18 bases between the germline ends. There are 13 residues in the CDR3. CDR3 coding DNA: TGCAGTGGGTCCTTTGGGTCGGGGGACGAGCAGTACTTC. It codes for CSGSFGSGDEQYF.

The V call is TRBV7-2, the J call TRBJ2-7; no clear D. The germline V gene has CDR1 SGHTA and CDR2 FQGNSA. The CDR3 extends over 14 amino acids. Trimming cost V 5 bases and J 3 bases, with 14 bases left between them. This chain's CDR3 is CASSDRYGNYEQYF. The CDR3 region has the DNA TGTGCCAGCAGCGACCGATATGGGAACTACGAGCAGTACTTC.

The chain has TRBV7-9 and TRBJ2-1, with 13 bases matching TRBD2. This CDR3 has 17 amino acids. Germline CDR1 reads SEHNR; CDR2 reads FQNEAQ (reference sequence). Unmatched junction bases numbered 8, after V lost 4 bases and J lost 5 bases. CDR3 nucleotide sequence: TGTGCCAGCAGCTCGACTAGCGGGAGGCCCTTGGACAATGAGCAGTTCTTC. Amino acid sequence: CASSSTSGRPLDNEQFF.

Written as DNA, the CDR3 is TGTGCCAGCACCCAACGGAGGGGCGCGGGCACTGAAGCTTTCTTT. It specifies CASTQRRGAGTEAFF. This rearrangement joins TRBV5-6 to TRBJ1-1; tentative D call: TRBD1 (5 bases). Trimming shortened V by 6 bases and J by 4 bases, and 19 bases separated the two germline ends. This CDR3 is 15 amino acids long. Germline CDR1 reads SGHDT; CDR2 reads YYEEEE.

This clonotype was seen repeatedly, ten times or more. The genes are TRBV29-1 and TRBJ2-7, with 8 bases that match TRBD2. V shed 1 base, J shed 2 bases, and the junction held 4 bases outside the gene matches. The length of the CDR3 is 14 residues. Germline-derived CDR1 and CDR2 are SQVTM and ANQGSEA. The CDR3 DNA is TGCAGCGTTGAAGCGGGAGGGTTGACCTACGAGCAGTACTTC. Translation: CSVEAGGLTYEQYF.

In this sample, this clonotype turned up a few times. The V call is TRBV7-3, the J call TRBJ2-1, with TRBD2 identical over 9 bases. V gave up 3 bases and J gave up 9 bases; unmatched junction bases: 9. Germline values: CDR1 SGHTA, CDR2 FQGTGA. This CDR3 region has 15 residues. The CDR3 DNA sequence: TGTGCCAGCAGCTTTGGTGGGAGGCGGGGGGGTGAGCAGTTCTTC. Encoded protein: CASSFGGRRGGEQFF.

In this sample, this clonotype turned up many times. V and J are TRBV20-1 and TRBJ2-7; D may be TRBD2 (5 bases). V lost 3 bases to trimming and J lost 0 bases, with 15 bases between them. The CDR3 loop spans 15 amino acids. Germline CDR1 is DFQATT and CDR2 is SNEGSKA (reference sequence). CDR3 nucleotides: TGCAGTGCTAGTTTTCGGGGATCCAGCTCCTACGAGCAGTACTTC. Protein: CSASFRGSSSYEQYF.

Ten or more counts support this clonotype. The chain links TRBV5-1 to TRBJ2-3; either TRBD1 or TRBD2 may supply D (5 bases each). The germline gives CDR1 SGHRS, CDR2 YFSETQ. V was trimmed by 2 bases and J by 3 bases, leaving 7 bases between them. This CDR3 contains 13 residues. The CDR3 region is CASSFGATDTQYF. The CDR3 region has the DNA TGCGCCAGCAGCTTCGGGGCAACAGATACGCAGTATTTT.

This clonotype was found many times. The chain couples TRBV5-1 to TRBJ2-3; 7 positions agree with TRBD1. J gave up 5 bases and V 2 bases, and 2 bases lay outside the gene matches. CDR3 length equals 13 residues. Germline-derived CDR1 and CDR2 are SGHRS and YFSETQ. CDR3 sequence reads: CASSFPGGDTQYF. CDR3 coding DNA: TGCGCCAGCAGCTTTCCAGGGGGAGATACGCAGTATTTT. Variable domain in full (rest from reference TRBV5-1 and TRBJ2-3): KAGVTQTPRYLIKTRGQQVTLSCSPISGHRSVSWYQQTPGQGLQFLFEYFSETQRNKGNFPGRFSGRQFSNSRSEMNVSTLELGDSALYLCASSFPGGDTQYFGPGTRLTVL.

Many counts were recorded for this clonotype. The CDR3 spells CASSQLVPDGAYEQYF. In nucleotides, the CDR3 is TGTGCCAGCAGCCAATTGGTGCCGGACGGGGCCTACGAGCAGTACTTC. The chain combines TRBV4-2 with TRBJ2-7; weak D call: TRBD2 (5 bases). Trimming left V 2 bases short and J 2 bases short, with 16 bases between. The germline CDR1 and CDR2 sequences are LGHNA and YNFKEQ. This CDR3 is 16 amino acids long.

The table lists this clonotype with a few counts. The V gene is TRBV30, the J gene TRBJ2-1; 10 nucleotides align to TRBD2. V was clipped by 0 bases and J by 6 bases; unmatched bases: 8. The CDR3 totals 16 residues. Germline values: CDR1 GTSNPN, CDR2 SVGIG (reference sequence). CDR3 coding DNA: TGTGCCTGGAGTGTGGAAGCGGGAGGGCCTGGCAATGAGCAGTTCTTC. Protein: CAWSVEAGGPGNEQFF.